This T cell receptor beta chain was recorded in a study of control samples from healthy donors and cancer patients. The CDR3 spans 15 residues. Germline V gene sequence: CDR1 LGHDT, CDR2 YNNKEL (reference sequence). Trimming removed 1 base from V and 9 bases from J; junction bases left unmatched: 6. Sequencing was performed with immunoSEQ multiplex PCR; in TCRdb, only in-frame clones are kept and a portion is missing. The sample holds tens of thousands of clones; 85% to 95% are singletons and the top ten take 2.4%. The rearrangement uses TRBV3-1 (or the pseudogene TRBV3-2) and TRBJ1-6; 7 positions match TRBD1. The source is a man aged 30 to 39 in good health. The sequenced sample was blood. In DNA, the CDR3 is TGTGCCAGCAGCCAAGTGGAGGGGGCGATTTCACCCCTCCACTTT. Protein: CASSQVEGAISPLHF.